Below, 13 T cell receptor beta chains from the same sample are listed, as sequenced in a study of Ad26.COV2.S vaccination and SARS-CoV-2 variants. The treatment here: about 20 received Ad26.COV2.S at low or high dose, single or two shots; a few received placebo; per-sample allocation not given. Sampling happened 63 days after the first vaccine or placebo injection. Using immunoSEQ multiplex PCR, the repertoire was profiled, and TCRdb retains in-frame clones only, with some absent. Altogether 350,000 to 400,000 clones are present, roughly 90% being singletons, with the ten largest covering around 2%. The sequenced sample was peripheral blood, obtained in a trial of Ad26.COV2.S vaccine versus placebo. Receptors were obtained from a person aged 18 to 65 who received the Ad26.COV2.S COVID-19 vaccine or a placebo.

The gene calls are TRBV11-2 and TRBJ2-5, with D perhaps matching TRBD2 (6 bases). Deletions cut 1 base from V and 0 bases from J, with 18 bases between. Per germline, CDR1 SGHAT and CDR2 FQNNGV. This CDR3 contains 18 residues. The CDR3 nucleotides are TGTGCCAGCAGCTTAGGACCTGGGGACTGGGAGTACCAAGAGACCCAGTACTTC. Protein: CASSLGPGDWEYQETQYF.

The chain employs TRBV19 and TRBJ1-3, with D unresolved. V lost 5 bases and J lost 0, with 8 bases in between. The CDR3 sequence is 14 residues long. CDR1 and CDR2 from the germline V gene are LNHDA and SQIVND (reference sequence). The CDR3 protein is CASSVGSSGNTIYF. CDR3 sequence (DNA): TGTGCCAGTAGTGTCGGGAGCTCTGGAAACACCATATATTTT.

The chain combines TRBV27 with TRBJ1-2; 8 nucleotides line up with TRBD1. Germline values: CDR1 MNHEY, CDR2 SMNVEV (reference sequence). After removal of 3 bases from V and 4 bases from J, the junction contained 4 bases not matched to a gene. The CDR3 has 14 residues. CDR3 nucleotide sequence: TGTGCCAGCAGTTTTACAGGGGGGGGCTATGGCTACACCTTC. It is translated as CASSFTGGGYGYTF.

The chain carries TRBV15 and TRBJ1-3; weak D call: TRBD1 (5 bases). Trimming pared 2 bases from V and 3 bases from J, leaving 20 bases between. The CDR3 loop spans 18 amino acids. The germline CDR1 and CDR2 sequences are LNHNV and YYDKDF (reference sequence). The CDR3 DNA reads TGTGCCACCAGCAGACGGGAGGGGTCCAGTAAGGGTGGAAACACCATATATTTT. This sequence encodes CATSRREGSSKGGNTIYF.

The gene calls are TRBV28 and TRBJ1-3; D remains unclear. This CDR3 is 12 amino acids long. Trimming removed 1 base at V and 3 bases at J, with 1 base between. The V gene's germline CDR1 is MDHEN and CDR2 SYDVKM. The CDR3 spells CASSLFGNTIYF. CDR3 coding DNA: TGTGCCAGCAGTTTATTTGGAAACACCATATATTTT. Full variable domain (remainder filled in from reference TRBV28 and TRBJ1-3): DVKVTQSSRYLVKRTGEKVFLECVQDMDHENMFWYRQDPGLGLRLIYFSYDVKMKEKGDIPEGYSVSREKKERFSLILESASTNQTSMYLCASSLFGNTIYFGEGSWLTVV.

V and J are TRBV29-1 and TRBJ2-7; 7 nucleotides agree with TRBD1. The germline gives CDR1 SQVTM, CDR2 ANQGSEA. Trimming took 4 bases from V and 4 from J; bases not matched to a gene: 4. This CDR3 has 12 residues. CDR3 amino acids: CSVVSGGYEQYF. CDR3 DNA: TGCAGCGTTGTGTCAGGGGGATACGAGCAGTACTTC.

This chain joins TRBV30 and TRBJ2-7; 8 bases are a match to TRBD1. The germline V gene has CDR1 GTSNPN and CDR2 SVGIG (reference sequence). The CDR3 covers 12 residues. The V segment lost 7 bases and the J segment 2 bases; nucleotides outside the gene matches: 4. The CDR3 bases are TGTGCCTTACGACAGGGGACCTACGAGCAGTACTTC. Its translation: CALRQGTYEQYF.

This clone was counted once. The chain is built from TRBV24-1 and TRBJ2-2, with D perhaps TRBD1 or TRBD2 (5 bases each). With 0 bases removed from V and 5 bases from J, the gap between germline ends came to 12 bases. Per germline, CDR1 KGHDR and CDR2 SFDVKD. This CDR3 spans 16 amino acids. In DNA form, the CDR3 reads TGTGCCACCAGTGATTTGGTTTGGGGGAAGACCGGGGAGCTGTTTTTT. It encodes CATSDLVWGKTGELFF.

The CDR3 DNA reads TGTGCCTGGAGTGTAATGCCGGGAGCGTATGAGACCCAGTACTTC. Its protein is CAWSVMPGAYETQYF. The rearrangement links TRBV30 to TRBJ2-5; perhaps TRBD2 as D (6 bases). Trimming cost V 0 bases and J 5 bases, with 16 bases left between them. This CDR3 is 15 amino acids long. Germline V gene data show CDR1 as GTSNPN and CDR2 as SVGIG (reference sequence).

This clone was observed a single time. CDR3 nucleotides: TGTGCCAGCAGTTATAAGACTAGTTTCCCAGATACGCAGTATTTT. Translating gives CASSYKTSFPDTQYF. The chain combines TRBV6-6 with TRBJ2-3; TRBD2 might be the D (6 bases). Germline CDR1 MNHNY, CDR2 SVGAGI (reference sequence). Trimming removed 3 bases from V and 4 bases from J, with 14 bases in between. The CDR3 runs to 15 residues.

This clone has just one count. This CDR3 reads CASSQTQGKAFF. The CDR3 nucleotides read TGTGCCAGCAGCCAAACTCAGGGAAAGGCTTTCTTT. The chain couples TRBV3-1 (or the pseudogene TRBV3-2) to TRBJ1-1, with TRBD1 as a possible D gene (5 bases). Germline CDR1 is LGHDT and CDR2 is YNNKEL (reference sequence). V dropped 2 bases and J dropped 11 bases, with 12 bases sitting between them. The CDR3 is 12 residues long.

The V call is TRBV6-1, the J call TRBJ2-7; D possibly corresponds to TRBD2 (5 bases). Germline CDR1 and CDR2: MNHNS and SASEGT. The CDR3 has 14 amino acids. The ends were cut back, 3 bases at V and 6 bases at J, with 15 bases in the middle. The CDR3 region is CASSDASRTVEQYF. The CDR3 nucleotides are TGTGCCAGCAGTGATGCTAGCAGGACGGTCGAGCAGTACTTC.

The rearrangement uses TRBV5-1 and TRBJ2-1; 7 nucleotides agree with TRBD2. CDR1 and CDR2 (germline): SGHRS, YFSETQ. This CDR3 has 17 amino acids. J gave up 6 bases and V 0 bases, and 12 bases lay outside the gene matches. DNA of the CDR3: TGCGCCAGCAGCTTGGCCCCCGCCGGGTCTAGCGGCAATGAGCAGTTCTTC. This translates into CASSLAPAGSSGNEQFF.